The 22 T cell receptor beta chains presented below share a single source sample, sequenced in a study of tumor and adjacent non-tumor tissue in lung cancer. The library came from three nested PCR rounds adapted from ARM-PCR protocols. TCRdb called the multiplex PCR reads again in MiXCR, with one record for every CDR3 protein. The table has fewer than 120,000 distinct CDR3 sequences, over 75% seen once. The template was RNA from unsorted bulk tissue. The source material was lung tumor tissue. Source of these receptors: a man between 65 and 80 years old with non-small cell lung cancer.

As concerns this clonotype: The DNA is omitted, as the CDR3 cannot be located on it reliably, and the CDR3 follows TCRdb's listing. The genes are TRBV12-3 or TRBV12-4 and TRBJ2-2. The CDR3 is 13 amino acids in total, end residues counted. The CDR3 here is CASSGFGAGKLFF.

To note about this clonotype: A read error may produce the germline difference seen at one junction end. The V gene is TRBV11-2, the J gene TRBJ1-6; a weak D match, TRBD1 (5 bases). This CDR3 comprises 18 residues. CDR1 SGHAT and CDR2 FQNNGV come from the germline V gene. DNA of the CDR3: TGTGTCAGCAGCTCACGACAGAGAGGAAGTTCCTATGATTCACCCCTCCACTTT. Its translation: CVSSSRQRGSSYDSPLHF.

In the case of this clonotype: Its ends do not fully match the called genes, so a read error is possible. The chain uses TRBV11-2 and TRBJ2-2, with D perhaps matching TRBD1 (6 bases). Germline lookup yields CDR1 SGHAT and CDR2 FQNNGV. The CDR3 is 16 residues long. CDR3 protein: CASSLMGTGLAGGLFF. The CDR3 DNA is TGTGCCAGCAGCTTAATGGGCACAGGGCTTGCTGGGGGGCTGTTTTTT.

This clonotype was counted a single time. A read error may produce the germline difference seen at one junction end. The rearrangement uses TRBV11-2 and TRBJ1-4; no clear D gene. The CDR3 totals 15 residues. Germline V gives CDR1 SGHAT, CDR2 FQNNGV. The CDR3 bases are TGTGCCAACAGCTCTAGAAGGGTCACTAATGTAAAACTGTTTTTT. Translated, it gives CANSSRRVTNVKLFF.

As concerns this clonotype: Compared with germline, one end of the junction differs, possibly owing to a read error. The rearrangement links TRBV20-1 to TRBJ1-1; 8 bases line up with TRBD1. Per germline, CDR1 DFQATT and CDR2 SNEGSKA (reference sequence). This CDR3 is 17 amino acids long. The chain's CDR3 is CSVRDGETGDPNTEAFF. As DNA, the CDR3 is TGCAGTGTTAGAGATGGCGAGACAGGGGACCCGAACACTGAAGCTTTCTTT.

Notes on this clonotype: The CDR3 does not end in the conserved phenylalanine or tryptophan, so this is likely a read error. The chain links TRBV4-1 to TRBJ2-3; D remains ambiguous. Germline V CDR1 and CDR2: MGHRA, YSYEKL. The V end was cut by 0 bases, the J end by 0 bases, with 16 bases between. This CDR3 has 18 amino acids. CDR3 in DNA: TGCGCCAGCAGCCAAGAATTCAGCACCGACGCAAGCACAGATACGCAGTATTCT. Translated: CASSQEFSTDASTDTQYS.

Of note for this clonotype: A read error may produce the germline difference seen at one junction end. V gene TRBV11-2 combines with J gene TRBJ2-2; D unresolved. Looked up from germline, CDR1 is SGHAT and CDR2 is FQNNGV. The CDR3 extends over 14 amino acids. DNA of the CDR3: TGTGTCAGCATCTCCCCAGGCTACACATGGGAGCTGTTTTTT. As protein: CVSISPGYTWELFF. Using reference TRBV11-2 and TRBJ2-2 for the parts outside the CDR3, the full variable domain is EAGVAQSPRYKIIEKRQSVAFWCNPISGHATLYWYQQILGQGPKLLIQFQNNGVVDDSQLPKDRFSAERLKGVDSTLKIQPAKLEDSAVYLCVSISPGYTWELFFGEGSRLTVL.

As concerns this clonotype: At one of its ends the junction is not consistent with the germline gene, which may arise from a read error. This chain connects TRBV10-3 to TRBJ2-6; tentative D call: TRBD1 (5 bases). Germline loops: CDR1 ENHRY, CDR2 SYGVKD. The CDR3 runs to 15 residues. The CDR3 DNA sequence: TGTGTCATCAGTGACGGAAACTCTGGGGCCAACGTTCTGACTTTC. The encoded protein is CVISDGNSGANVLTF.

A remark on this clonotype: Because it lacks the conserved phenylalanine or tryptophan at the end, this CDR3 is likely a read error. The chain couples TRBV10-3 to TRBJ1-1; D unresolved. Trimming took off 0 bases at V and 5 bases at J, with 10 bases between the two ends. The CDR3 spans 14 residues. Germline CDR1 ENHRY, CDR2 SYGVKD. CDR3: CAISESEVKTEAFV. Here the CDR3 DNA reads TGTGCCATCAGTGAGTCAGAAGTAAAGACTGAAGCTTTCGTT.

Concerning this clonotype: One end of the junction fails to match germline, which may point to a read error. The V gene is TRBV11-1, the J gene TRBJ2-7; unclear D gene. The CDR3 extends over 15 amino acids. The germline V gene encodes CDR1 SGHAT and CDR2 FQDESV (reference sequence). Written as DNA, the CDR3 is TGTGCCAACAACTTAGAAGCTTCCACCTCCTACGAGCAGAACTTC. Its translation is CANNLEASTSYEQNF.

In the case of this clonotype: At one end, the junction sequence differs from germline, possibly due to a read error. The rearrangement links TRBV11-2 to TRBJ2-2; weak D call: TRBD1 (6 bases). CDR3 length: 14 amino acids. Germline values: CDR1 SGHAT, CDR2 FQNNGV. The CDR3 nucleotides are TGTGCCAACAGCCTGGACAGTCAGTCCGGGGAGTCGTTTTTT. Amino acids: CANSLDSQSGESFF. The complete variable domain, with remaining parts taken from reference TRBV11-2 and TRBJ2-2, reads EAGVAQSPRYKIIEKRQSVAFWCNPISGHATLYWYQQILGQGPKLLIQFQNNGVVDDSQLPKDRFSAERLKGVDSTLKIQPAKLEDSAVYLCANSLDSQSGESFFGEGSRLTVL.

In the case of this clonotype: One junction end disagrees with the germline gene, perhaps due to a read error. This chain connects TRBV4-1 to TRBJ2-7, with TRBD2 identical over 11 bases. Per the germline V gene, CDR1 is MGHRA and CDR2 is YSYEKL. This CDR3 contains 16 residues. The CDR3 loop is CASSRTLAGEGDEKYF. The CDR3 bases are TGCGCCAGTAGCAGGACACTAGCGGGAGAGGGGGACGAGAAGTACTTC.

About this clonotype: A read error may produce the germline difference seen at one junction end. The chain has TRBV5-5 and TRBJ2-5; D gene ambiguous. The CDR3 sequence is 13 residues long. Germline lookup yields CDR1 SGHKS and CDR2 YYEKEE (reference sequence). The CDR3 nucleotides read TGTGCCTGCAGCTTGGTCAATCCGGAGACCGAGTACTTC. Translation: CACSLVNPETEYF.

To note about this clonotype: It may be a read error: a sequence one base away is much more abundant. The rearrangement uses TRBV20-1 and TRBJ2-3; TRBD2 matches at 8 bases. V lost 7 bases and J lost 2; bases outside the gene matches: 14. CDR1 DFQATT and CDR2 SNEGSKA come from the germline V gene (reference sequence). CDR3 length: 16 residues. CDR3 residues: CSVSMASGWNTDTQYF. The CDR3 nucleotides read TGCAGTGTTAGTATGGCTAGCGGGTGGAACACAGATACGCAGTATTTT.

On this clonotype itself: This could be a read error, since a much larger clone is one nucleotide away. The chain carries TRBV21-1 and TRBJ1-1; TRBD1 is the table's D call, not checked against the DNA. TRBV21-1 is a known pseudogene. The CDR3 spans 15 residues. In DNA, the CDR3 is TGTGCCAGCAGCAAAGGACAGGGGAGGGACCGTGAAGCTATCTTT. This sequence encodes CASSKGQGRDREAIF.

Regarding this clonotype: At one of its ends the junction is not consistent with the germline gene, which may arise from a read error. This chain links TRBV4-2 with TRBJ2-5; 16 nucleotides match TRBD2. This CDR3 comprises 16 residues. The germline V gene has CDR1 LGHNA and CDR2 YNFKEQ. The CDR3 protein is CVSSQGTSGRAETQYF. The DNA for the CDR3 is TGTGTCAGCAGCCAAGGGACTAGCGGGAGGGCTGAGACCCAGTACTTC.

Comments on this clonotype: The junction departs from the called germline gene at one end, perhaps through a read error. The V and J genes are TRBV6-1 and TRBJ1-1; no clear D. The CDR3 is 14 residues long. Germline V gives CDR1 MNHNS, CDR2 SASEGT. The CDR3 loop is CAITEGPRHTKAFF. The CDR3 DNA reads TGTGCCATCACCGAAGGTCCGCGGCACACTAAAGCTTTCTTT.

CDR3 protein: CASSPPAWTPTFEQYF. CDR3 sequence (DNA): TGTGCCAGCAGCCCCCCCGCGTGGACACCAACCTTCGAGCAGTACTTC. V gene TRBV11-2 combines with J gene TRBJ2-7; D perhaps matches TRBD1 (5 bases). Germline V CDR1 and CDR2: SGHAT, FQNNGV. V lost 5 bases, J lost 6 bases, and 23 bases lay in between. The CDR3 totals 16 residues.

This clonotype is medium-sized in the sample. The chain combines TRBV12-3 or TRBV12-4 with TRBJ2-4; D remains ambiguous. The CDR3 is 14 residues long. The V end was cut by 7 bases, the J end by 6 bases, with 16 bases between. CDR3 sequence reads: CASTLLIHGNIQYF. The CDR3 bases are TGTGCCAGCACCCTACTCATACACGGAAACATTCAGTACTTC.

The chain employs TRBV4-2 and TRBJ2-7; 11 nucleotides line up with TRBD2. V lost 1 base and J lost 10; bases outside the gene matches: 12. The CDR3 spans 16 residues. CDR1 is LGHNA and CDR2 is YNFKEQ in the germline V gene. CDR3 sequence (DNA): TGTGCCAGCAGCCAAGCCACTAGCGGGAGCGGGAGCGAACAGTACTTC. Residues: CASSQATSGSGSEQYF.

The chain couples TRBV6-1 to TRBJ2-2, with 8 bases that match TRBD1. Unmatched junction bases numbered 7, after V lost 3 bases and J lost 4 bases. Looked up from germline, CDR1 is MNHNS and CDR2 is SASEGT. CDR3 length: 16 amino acids. CDR3 protein: CASSDYWTGTTGELFF. The DNA of the CDR3 is TGTGCCAGCAGTGATTACTGGACAGGGACCACCGGGGAGCTGTTTTTT.

Notes on this clonotype: It is likely a read error, because the conserved phenylalanine at the end of the CDR3 is missing. The chain couples TRBV6-5 to TRBJ2-7; TRBD2 might be the D (6 bases). CDR1 is MNHEY, CDR2 SVGAGI, per germline. The CDR3 totals 16 residues. The CDR3 nucleotides are TGTGCCAGCACTTACCACCCGTTTAGCGGCTCCTACGAGCAGTACTTA. This codes for CASTYHPFSGSYEQYL.